Sequencing of this T cell receptor beta chain was carried out in a study of identical twins. TCRdb ran MiXCR on the 5' RACE reads and lists one entry per CDR3 protein. This sample has a few hundred thousand distinct CDR3 sequences; approximately 24% occur once, and the top ten carry roughly 3%. These data also featured in a second study, about T cells expressing NK-cell markers.

The sequencing input was CD4+ T cells sorted from blood. This clonotype originated in a woman in her late teens or twenties in good health.

CDR3 amino acids: CASSLSRDSEAFF. CDR3 nucleotides: TGCGCCAGCAGCCTATCCCGGGACAGTGAAGCTTTCTTT. The chain recombines TRBV5-1 with TRBJ1-1; TRBD1 matches 7 bases. The CDR3 runs 13 residues. With V trimmed by 4 bases and J by 7 bases, 7 bases remained unmatched. CDR1 SGHRS and CDR2 YFSETQ come from the germline V gene.